A selection of T cell receptor beta chains follows, all from one sample in a study of blood T cell repertoires in COVID-19. This table comes from immunoSEQ multiplex PCR, and its TCRdb copy is limited to in-frame clones, with some not included. Of over 110,000 clones listed, approximately 89% were seen once; the top ten hold more than 25%. Specimen: peripheral blood. These receptors came from a human donor in a cohort sampled during active COVID-19. Each CDR3 is given with its conserved first and last residue. Each record gives: CDR3 protein, J gene, D gene, V gene. D genes are given only for firm matches.

cdr3_aa: CASSVAHSSYEQYF; j_call: TRBJ2-7; d_call: NA; v_call: TRBV2
cdr3_aa: CASSQDRQKLFF; j_call: TRBJ1-4; d_call: NA; v_call: TRBV27
cdr3_aa: CASSAGLAQQETQYF; j_call: TRBJ2-5; d_call: TRBD2; v_call: TRBV3-1/TRBV3-2
cdr3_aa: CASSQERGGVTDTQYF; j_call: TRBJ2-3; d_call: NA; v_call: TRBV4-3
cdr3_aa: CAISQVEETQYF; j_call: TRBJ2-5; d_call: NA; v_call: TRBV10-3
cdr3_aa: CASSLGDNEQYF; j_call: TRBJ2-7; d_call: NA; v_call: TRBV13
cdr3_aa: CASSQDRARGVGSPLHF; j_call: TRBJ1-6; d_call: NA; v_call: TRBV4-2
cdr3_aa: CASSWGGGQPQHF; j_call: TRBJ1-5; d_call: NA; v_call: TRBV27
cdr3_aa: CASRNAGVTGNTIYF; j_call: TRBJ1-3; d_call: NA; v_call: TRBV18
cdr3_aa: CASSERGQGFQPQHF; j_call: TRBJ1-5; d_call: TRBD1; v_call: TRBV6-1
cdr3_aa: CASSLGLSSYNSPLHF; j_call: TRBJ1-6; d_call: NA; v_call: TRBV5-4
cdr3_aa: CASRRSSYNSPLHF; j_call: TRBJ1-6; d_call: NA; v_call: TRBV5-4
cdr3_aa: CASRSQGESNQPQHF; j_call: TRBJ1-5; d_call: TRBD1; v_call: TRBV6-5
cdr3_aa: CASSFSGGYNTDTQYF; j_call: TRBJ2-3; d_call: NA; v_call: TRBV7-2
cdr3_aa: CAISEKGTIDEQYF; j_call: TRBJ2-7; d_call: NA; v_call: TRBV10-3
cdr3_aa: CASSPTIGQGADTQYF; j_call: TRBJ2-3; d_call: TRBD1; v_call: TRBV7-3
cdr3_aa: CASSQPQGAREKLFF; j_call: TRBJ1-4; d_call: TRBD1; v_call: TRBV4-1
cdr3_aa: CASSPSAGGSLGFF; j_call: TRBJ2-1; d_call: TRBD2; v_call: TRBV7-9
cdr3_aa: CASSLGGGGEAFF; j_call: TRBJ1-1; d_call: NA; v_call: TRBV7-8
cdr3_aa: CASQGFDNQPQHF; j_call: TRBJ1-5; d_call: NA; v_call: TRBV7-9
cdr3_aa: CASSLGATGSFPYEQYF; j_call: TRBJ2-7; d_call: NA; v_call: TRBV7-2
cdr3_aa: CASMESGGQETQYF; j_call: TRBJ2-5; d_call: TRBD2; v_call: TRBV19
cdr3_aa: CASSLGLAEGSQETQYF; j_call: TRBJ2-5; d_call: NA; v_call: TRBV5-4
cdr3_aa: CASSLVIRQGNNEQFF; j_call: TRBJ2-1; d_call: TRBD1; v_call: TRBV11-2
cdr3_aa: CASSAGGPSTDTQYF; j_call: TRBJ2-3; d_call: TRBD2; v_call: TRBV9
cdr3_aa: CASSKRGWRGTGRLEQYF; j_call: TRBJ2-7; d_call: NA; v_call: TRBV21-1
cdr3_aa: CASSPPSVGDEQFF; j_call: TRBJ2-1; d_call: NA; v_call: TRBV5-1
cdr3_aa: CASSPFGGTKVFPKPLTEAFF; j_call: TRBJ1-1; d_call: NA; v_call: TRBV4-2
cdr3_aa: CATSTVSGLKTYEQYF; j_call: TRBJ2-7; d_call: NA; v_call: TRBV15
cdr3_aa: CASSFVSGPNTGELFF; j_call: TRBJ2-2; d_call: NA; v_call: TRBV27
cdr3_aa: CASSGDRVGGPQHF; j_call: TRBJ1-5; d_call: TRBD1; v_call: TRBV2
cdr3_aa: CAISDRPLTGQYF; j_call: TRBJ2-7; d_call: NA; v_call: TRBV10-3
cdr3_aa: CSVVPQANTEAFF; j_call: TRBJ1-1; d_call: NA; v_call: TRBV29-1
cdr3_aa: CATSTGVNYGYTF; j_call: TRBJ1-2; d_call: TRBD1; v_call: TRBV6-5
cdr3_aa: CASSLGGTVYGYTF; j_call: TRBJ1-2; d_call: TRBD1; v_call: TRBV11-2
cdr3_aa: CASSYRESSYEQYF; j_call: TRBJ2-7; d_call: NA; v_call: TRBV27
cdr3_aa: CATSRDRVGETQYF; j_call: TRBJ2-5; d_call: TRBD1; v_call: TRBV15
cdr3_aa: CASSPALAGNIQYF; j_call: TRBJ2-4; d_call: NA; v_call: TRBV7-2
cdr3_aa: CASSYSRTGSFEQYF; j_call: TRBJ2-7; d_call: TRBD1; v_call: TRBV6-5
cdr3_aa: CASSLIRRGRYQPQHF; j_call: TRBJ1-5; d_call: NA; v_call: TRBV11-3
cdr3_aa: CASSLDLPGGSGNTIYF; j_call: TRBJ1-3; d_call: NA; v_call: TRBV7-8
cdr3_aa: CASRPSGGDTQYF; j_call: TRBJ2-3; d_call: TRBD2; v_call: TRBV27
cdr3_aa: CASSEYGGGSSYEQYF; j_call: TRBJ2-7; d_call: NA; v_call: TRBV2
cdr3_aa: CASSPDRENQPQHF; j_call: TRBJ1-5; d_call: TRBD1; v_call: TRBV3-1/TRBV3-2
cdr3_aa: CASSLVGPIQETQYF; j_call: TRBJ2-5; d_call: NA; v_call: TRBV7-2
cdr3_aa: CASRSGYYGYTF; j_call: TRBJ1-2; d_call: NA; v_call: TRBV2
cdr3_aa: CATSGQGIQPQHF; j_call: TRBJ1-5; d_call: NA; v_call: TRBV24-1
cdr3_aa: CASRPEGGGNQPQHF; j_call: TRBJ1-5; d_call: TRBD1; v_call: TRBV19
cdr3_aa: CASSLSWPKNIQYF; j_call: TRBJ2-4; d_call: NA; v_call: TRBV7-2
cdr3_aa: CASSLFGGGTNNEQFF; j_call: TRBJ2-1; d_call: TRBD2; v_call: TRBV7-3
cdr3_aa: CASSVATDRGSGNTIYF; j_call: TRBJ1-3; d_call: TRBD1; v_call: TRBV9
cdr3_aa: CASREGAKGEQYF; j_call: TRBJ2-7; d_call: NA; v_call: TRBV2